The 5 T cell receptor beta chains in this list originate from one sample, sequenced in a study of blood T cells in healthy people across ages. A second PCR of about 7 to 11 cycles used a sample-barcoded 5' primer and a J-beta primer mix. MiXCR, run by TCRdb on the 5' RACE reads, gives a single entry per CDR3 protein. Here the sample spans some 760,000 distinct CDR3 sequences, 25% being singletons. This same sample was also part of a study on T cells of mothers and their children.

The source material was blood. These receptor sequences come from a boy aged 5-17 years in good health.

In its sample, this clonotype was seen once. This chain joins TRBV19 and TRBJ1-2, with no clear D. CDR1 is LNHDA and CDR2 is SQIVND in the germline V gene (reference sequence). The CDR3 spans 14 residues. Between the trimmed V and J ends, which lost 6 bases and 0 bases, there was a span of 11 bases. CDR3 amino acids: CASRRLLANYGYTF. DNA for the CDR3: TGTGCCAGTAGACGCCTTTTAGCTAACTATGGCTACACCTTC.

This rearrangement joins TRBV12-3 or TRBV12-4 to TRBJ2-7, with D possibly TRBD1 on 7 matching bases. CDR3 length: 16 amino acids. V lost 5 bases to trimming and J lost 4 bases, with 21 bases between them. CDR3 sequence: CASSLGQEGLRYEQYF. In DNA, the CDR3 is TGTGCCAGCAGTCTAGGACAGGAGGGGCTAAGGTACGAGCAGTACTTC.

This clonotype was detected only a few times. The gene calls are TRBV5-7 and TRBJ2-5; no firm D call. The J call may not be correct, given that the DNA end is closer to TRBJ2-7. TRBV5-7 is sorted into the ORF group, with uncertain function. CDR3 size: 15 residues. The CDR3 coding sequence is TGTGCCAGCAGGTTGATACAGCCTCCCTCCTACGAGCAGTACTTC. Protein product: CASRLIQPPSYEQYF.

A single count supports this clonotype. The chain combines TRBV28 with TRBJ2-7; D remains unclear. Between the trimmed V and J ends, which lost 8 bases and 2 bases, there was a span of 7 bases. The CDR3 runs to 11 residues. The germline gives CDR1 MDHEN, CDR2 SYDVKM. CDR3 region: CASRSTYEQYF. The CDR3 region has the DNA TGTGCCAGCCGTTCGACCTACGAGCAGTACTTC.

This clonotype has only a few counts. The V gene is TRBV7-2, the J gene TRBJ2-3; 12 bases map to TRBD2. Trimming at V came to 5 bases and at J to 0 bases, leaving 9 bases not matched to a gene. Germline V gene data show CDR1 as SGHTA and CDR2 as FQGNSA. The CDR3 has 18 residues. The CDR3 reads CASSHSSGGGGSTDTQYF. In DNA, the CDR3 is TGTGCCAGCAGCCATTCTAGCGGGGGGGGTGGTAGCACAGATACGCAGTATTTT.